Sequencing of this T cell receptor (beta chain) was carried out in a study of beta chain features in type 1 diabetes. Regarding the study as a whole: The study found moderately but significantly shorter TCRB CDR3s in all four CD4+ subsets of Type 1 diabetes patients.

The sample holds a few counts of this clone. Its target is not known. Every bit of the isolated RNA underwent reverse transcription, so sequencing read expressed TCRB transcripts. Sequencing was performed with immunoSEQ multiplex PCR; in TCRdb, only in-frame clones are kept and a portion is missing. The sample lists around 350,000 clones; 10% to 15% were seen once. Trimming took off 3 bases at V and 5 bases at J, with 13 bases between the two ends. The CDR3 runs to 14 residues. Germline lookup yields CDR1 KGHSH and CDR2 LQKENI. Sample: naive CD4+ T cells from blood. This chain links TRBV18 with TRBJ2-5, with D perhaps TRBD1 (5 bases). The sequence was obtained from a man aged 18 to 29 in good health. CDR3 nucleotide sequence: TGTGCCAGCTCACCCGGACACGAGCCCGAGACCCAGTACTTC. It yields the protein CASSPGHEPETQYF.